A selection of T cell receptor beta chains follows, all from one sample in a study of cytomegalovirus exposure and HLA in healthy donors. Some clones are missing from TCRdb's copy, which holds only in-frame ones; the method was immunoSEQ multiplex PCR. The table has about 150,000 clones, around 75% seen once. The sample comprised PBMCs. These receptors were collected from a male donor in good health and CMV-seronegative. Each CDR3 is given with its conserved first and last residue. The D gene is left open where the match is weak. A clone size is listed for some rows: how often the clone was seen (once, few, many), or a class if it is expanded.

V	D	size	J	DNA	CDR3
TRBV7-3	NA	NA	TRBJ2-1	TGTGCCAGCAGCCTCGGAGTAGCGGAGTACAATGAGCAGTTCTTC	CASSLGVAEYNEQFF
TRBV19	TRBD1	NA	TRBJ1-5	TGTGCCAGTAGTATAAGGGGACAGCCCTATCAGCCCCAGCATTTT	CASSIRGQPYQPQHF
TRBV10-3	NA	NA	TRBJ2-3	TGTGCCATACGGGGTTCCTACACAGATACGCAGTATTTT	CAIRGSYTDTQYF
TRBV4-1	NA	few	TRBJ2-3	TGCGCCAGCAGCCAGGCAAGCACAGATACGCAGTATTTT	CASSQASTDTQYF
TRBV7-2	TRBD1	NA	TRBJ1-1	TGTGCCAGCAGCGATAACAGGGGACGTACTGAAGCTTTCTTT	CASSDNRGRTEAFF
TRBV5-8	NA	NA	TRBJ1-2	TGTGCCAGCAGCTTGGCGCGCCGGGGGATCTATGGCTACACCTTC	CASSLARRGIYGYTF
TRBV7-2	TRBD2	NA	TRBJ2-7	TGTGCCAGCAGCACACCTTCGGGAGGATACGAGCAGTACTTC	CASSTPSGGYEQYF
TRBV10-3	TRBD1	once	TRBJ1-2	TGTGCCATCAGGACGGACAGGGGGTCGGTCTATGGCTACACCTTC	CAIRTDRGSVYGYTF
TRBV7-2	NA	once	TRBJ2-7	TGTGCCAGCAGCTTGGGGCCAGGTGATACCTACGAGCAGTACTTC	CASSLGPGDTYEQYF
TRBV5-1	TRBD2	NA	TRBJ2-2	TGCGCCAGCAGCTACGGGGGGGCCGACACCGGGGAGCTGTTTTTT	CASSYGGADTGELFF
TRBV27	TRBD2	NA	TRBJ2-7	TGTGCCAGCAAACCGAGGCTAGCGGGAGCAACCTACGAGCAGTACTTC	CASKPRLAGATYEQYF
TRBV27	TRBD2	NA	TRBJ2-1	TGTGCCAGCAGTTTATCCCGACTAGCGGGAGGGAGTGAGCAGTTCTTC	CASSLSRLAGGSEQFF
TRBV6-1	TRBD2	NA	TRBJ2-7	TGTGCCAGCAACGATTTGGGTTCGGGGGGGATGTACTTC	CASNDLGSGGMYF
TRBV29-1	NA	NA	TRBJ1-1	TGCAGCGTTGCCCCAGGGTGGGCCATGAACACTGAAGCTTTCTTT	CSVAPGWAMNTEAFF
TRBV18	TRBD1	few	TRBJ1-2	TGTGCCAGCTCACCTATACCGGGACAGGTTGACGGCTACACCTTC	CASSPIPGQVDGYTF
TRBV19	NA	NA	TRBJ2-2	TGTGCCAGTAGTATATCGGCGAGGACAGCCACCGGGGAGCTGTTTTTT	CASSISARTATGELFF
TRBV4-2	TRBD1	many	TRBJ2-2	TGTGCCAGCAGCCAAACCTCGACAGGGGAGCACGGGGAGCTGTTTTTT	CASSQTSTGEHGELFF
TRBV7-6	TRBD1	NA	TRBJ2-7	TGTGCCAGCAGCCTTACCTGGACAGGGGAAAGAGGCGAGCAGTACTTC	CASSLTWTGERGEQYF
TRBV5-1	NA	NA	TRBJ2-3	TGCGCCAGCAGCCCGGGGGAGCCCACAGATACGCAGTATTTT	CASSPGEPTDTQYF
TRBV9	TRBD2	NA	TRBJ2-7	TGTGCCAGCAGCGCGGGACTAGCGGGAGTCGAGCAGTACTTC	CASSAGLAGVEQYF
TRBV4-3	TRBD2	NA	TRBJ2-1	TGCGCCAGCAGCCTTCGGACTAGTTCTGGCCTGAATGAGCAGTTCTTC	CASSLRTSSGLNEQFF
TRBV9	TRBD2	NA	TRBJ2-3	TGTGCCAGCAGCGTTGGGACTAGCGGGGGGGGCACAGATACGCAGTATTTT	CASSVGTSGGGTDTQYF
TRBV28	NA	NA	TRBJ1-3	TGTGCCAGCAGTGGGGGGGGTGGAAACACCATATATTTT	CASSGGGGNTIYF
TRBV19	NA	once	TRBJ2-7	TGTGCCAGTAGTATCGGAGACGTAGAGAACTACGAGCAGTACTTC	CASSIGDVENYEQYF
TRBV7-9	TRBD2	NA	TRBJ2-2	TGTGCCAGCAGCTTAGGTTTCGGGACTAGTAACACCGGGGAGCTGTTTTTT	CASSLGFGTSNTGELFF
TRBV19	TRBD1	NA	TRBJ2-7	TGTGCCAGTAGTGGGGGACAGGAGAGCTCCTACGAGCAGTACTTC	CASSGGQESSYEQYF
TRBV29-1	TRBD1	NA	TRBJ1-3	TGCAGCGTTGTGAGAGGCGGGACAGGGGCTGGAAACACCATATATTTT	CSVVRGGTGAGNTIYF
TRBV18	NA	NA	TRBJ2-7	TGTGCCAGCTCACCACCACTAGGCACCACCTACGAGCAGTACTTC	CASSPPLGTTYEQYF
TRBV13	NA	NA	TRBJ2-1	TGTGCCAGCAGCTCAGACAGCCTCCGCAATGAGCAGTTCTTC	CASSSDSLRNEQFF
TRBV19	NA	NA	TRBJ2-6	TGTGCCACCGAACTTGGGGGGGCTGGTGGGGCCAACGTCCTGACTTTC	CATELGGAGGANVLTF
TRBV29-1	TRBD1	NA	TRBJ1-1	TGCAGCGGAAACGGACAGGGGAACACTGAAGCTTTCTTT	CSGNGQGNTEAFF
TRBV19	NA	few	TRBJ1-5	TGTGCCAGTCACCTAGGGGAAAGAAATCAGCCCCAGCATTTT	CASHLGERNQPQHF
TRBV5-1	NA	NA	TRBJ1-4	TGCGCCAGCAGGCGGGATACTAATGAAAAACTGTTTTTT	CASRRDTNEKLFF
TRBV7-3	TRBD2	NA	TRBJ2-1	TGTGCCAGCAGCCTTCTAGCGGCCGCGTACAATGAGCAGTTCTTC	CASSLLAAAYNEQFF
TRBV12-5	NA	NA	TRBJ1-4	TGTGCTAGTGGTTTGCCCCGGACCAGCGGTAATGAAAAACTGTTTTTT	CASGLPRTSGNEKLFF
TRBV30	NA	NA	TRBJ1-5	TGTGCCTGGAGTGTGCAGGGTGTCCAGCCCCAGCATTTT	CAWSVQGVQPQHF
TRBV30	TRBD2	NA	TRBJ2-3	TGTGCCTGGAGTGAACGGTTTGAGGCGGGAGGGATAGATACGCAGTATTTT	CAWSERFEAGGIDTQYF
TRBV7-9	TRBD1	NA	TRBJ1-4	TGTGCCAGCAGTTTAAACTCCGGGACAGGGAGAATGAGGAATGAAAAACTGTTTTTT	CASSLNSGTGRMRNEKLFF
TRBV11-1	TRBD1	NA	TRBJ2-7	TGTGCCAGCAGCCACAGGGGGGAGCTGGGGTACGAGCAGTACTTC	CASSHRGELGYEQYF
TRBV5-1	TRBD2	NA	TRBJ2-2	TGCGCCAGCAGCCCGATTCCTACTAGCGGGAGGACCGGGGAGCTGTTTTTT	CASSPIPTSGRTGELFF
TRBV30	NA	NA	TRBJ1-5	TGTGCCTGGTCCCGGGGTGACAACAATCAGCCCCAGCATTTT	CAWSRGDNNQPQHF